The 18 T cell receptor beta chains given below trace back to one sample, sequenced in a study of T-cell reconstitution after alpha-beta-depleted transplantation in children. The library targeted TCRbeta and was prepared with unique molecular identifiers. TCRdb recomputed calls from the PCR reads with MiXCR, one row per CDR3 protein. The table lists fewer than 550,000 distinct CDR3 sequences, about an eighth of them singletons. Here the sequenced sample was PBMCs, mostly from graft donor cells, taken 180 days after TCRalphabeta/CD19-depleted stem cell transplant. Receptors were obtained from a female patient aged 2-10 years who had a stem cell transplant for aplastic anemia, so the T cells may come from the graft donor.

This clonotype was recorded at least ten times. The V and J genes are TRBV3-1 and TRBJ2-1, with D tentatively TRBD1 (5 bases). CDR1 LGHDT and CDR2 YNNKEL come from the germline V gene (reference sequence). V gave up 4 bases and J gave up 6 bases, with 10 bases separating them. The CDR3 loop spans 13 amino acids. The CDR3 DNA reads as TGTGCCAGCAGCCCTCGACAGCTCAATGAGCAGTTCTTC. It yields the protein CASSPRQLNEQFF.

This clonotype was seen more than once but under ten times. The V and J genes are TRBV20-1 and TRBJ2-3, with D unclear. The V end was cut by 0 bases, the J end by 0 bases, with 19 bases between. CDR3 length: 18 residues. CDR1 and CDR2 (germline): DFQATT, SNEGSKA (reference sequence). CDR3 protein: CSARDSPYGGPSTDTQYF. Here the CDR3 DNA reads TGCAGTGCTAGAGATTCACCCTATGGCGGCCCTAGCACAGATACGCAGTATTTT.

This clonotype was detected only a few times. The gene calls are TRBV6-1 and TRBJ2-1; D may be TRBD1 (6 bases). Trimming took 8 bases from V and 0 from J, leaving 11 bases between them. Germline V gene data show CDR1 as MNHNS and CDR2 as SASEGT. The length of the CDR3 is 14 residues. CDR3 sequence: CASCRTASYNEQFF. In DNA, the CDR3 is TGTGCCAGCTGTAGGACAGCCTCCTACAATGAGCAGTTCTTC.

The V and J genes are TRBV28 and TRBJ1-6; D unresolved. This CDR3 is built from 17 residues. Germline loops: CDR1 MDHEN, CDR2 SYDVKM. V lost 5 bases to trimming and J lost 0 bases, with 14 bases between them. In nucleotides, the CDR3 is TGTGCCAGCAGTCTAAGTCTAACGAGCTCCTATAATTCACCCCTCCACTTT. Amino acids: CASSLSLTSSYNSPLHF.

This sequence joins TRBV7-9 and TRBJ2-2; 7 bases align to TRBD2. The CDR3 runs to 15 residues. Germline CDR1 reads SEHNR; CDR2 reads FQNEAQ (reference sequence). The V gene end was trimmed by 5 bases and the J gene end by 1 base; junction bases not matched to a gene: 4. CDR3 sequence reads: CASSDREENTGELFF. CDR3 bases: TGTGCCAGCAGCGATCGGGAGGAGAACACCGGGGAGCTGTTTTTT.

This clonotype was counted a few times. The chain carries TRBV24-1 and TRBJ2-1; TRBD1 aligns across 11 bases. V lost 3 bases, J lost 12 bases, and 6 bases stayed unmatched. Looked up from germline, CDR1 is KGHDR and CDR2 is SFDVKD. The CDR3 consists of 14 residues. The CDR3 nucleotides read TGTGCCACCAGTGATCCCCCCGGGACAGGGGGGCAGTTCTTC. Translation: CATSDPPGTGGQFF.

This clonotype was counted between two and nine times. The V gene is TRBV7-2, the J gene TRBJ2-5; 7 bases are a match to TRBD1. Unmatched junction bases numbered 3, after V lost 4 bases and J lost 4 bases. CDR1 is SGHTA and CDR2 is FQGNSA in the germline V gene. CDR3 length equals 13 residues. The CDR3 reads CASSWDSSETQYF. The CDR3 DNA reads TGTGCCAGCAGCTGGGACAGCTCAGAGACCCAGTACTTC.

There are a few counts of this clonotype. J is TRBJ1-3 and V is TRBV7-6; 7 bases align to TRBD1. V lost 3 bases to trimming and J lost 4 bases; unmatched junction nucleotides: 9. Germline CDR1 and CDR2: SGHVS and FNYEAQ. CDR3 length equals 16 residues. The CDR3 loop reads CASSFPDRVAGNTIYF. The CDR3 DNA reads as TGTGCCAGCAGCTTCCCCGACAGGGTCGCGGGAAACACCATATATTTT.

The J gene is TRBJ2-7, the V gene TRBV12-3 or TRBV12-4, with 7 bases that match TRBD1. This CDR3 comprises 15 residues. J was trimmed by 3 bases and V by 4 bases; bases with no gene match: 9. The CDR3 region is CASSSLQGILYEQYF. In DNA, the CDR3 is TGTGCCAGCAGTTCTCTACAGGGGATCCTCTACGAGCAGTACTTC.

This sequence joins TRBV29-1 and TRBJ2-5; 8 bases line up with TRBD1. There are 13 residues in the CDR3. Germline V CDR1 and CDR2: SQVTM, ANQGSEA. Trimming at V came to 6 bases and at J to 2 bases, leaving 5 bases not matched to a gene. CDR3 DNA sequence: TGCAGCGTGGGGGACAGGCCACAAGAGACCCAGTACTTC. This codes for CSVGDRPQETQYF.

This clonotype was seen only a few times. This rearrangement joins TRBV12-3 or TRBV12-4 to TRBJ2-7; 11 bases align to TRBD2. Trimming removed 6 bases from V and 6 bases from J; junction bases left unmatched: 7. The CDR3 runs to 14 residues. The CDR3 sequence: CASSLSGRASEQYV. The DNA of the CDR3 is TGTGCCAGCAGCCTTAGCGGGAGGGCCTCCGAGCAGTACGTC.

This clonotype was detected only a few times. The chain employs TRBV28 and TRBJ1-5, with 9 bases identical to TRBD1. Germline V gene data show CDR1 as MDHEN and CDR2 as SYDVKM. This CDR3 contains 14 residues. Losses at the gene ends were 5 bases for V and 6 bases for J; bases not matched to a gene: 5. CDR3 in amino acids: CASSTTGGTQPQHF. In nucleotides, the CDR3 is TGTGCCAGCAGTACTACAGGGGGCACTCAGCCCCAGCATTTT. Together with reference TRBV28 and TRBJ1-5, the CDR3 gives the full variable domain: DVKVTQSSRYLVKRTGEKVFLECVQDMDHENMFWYRQDPGLGLRLIYFSYDVKMKEKGDIPEGYSVSREKKERFSLILESASTNQTSMYLCASSTTGGTQPQHFGDGTRLSIL.

As concerns this clonotype: Possible read error: a much larger clone is one base away. The chain has TRBV9 and TRBJ2-6, with D unresolved. CDR1 is SGDLS and CDR2 is YYNGEE in the germline V gene. V dropped 7 bases and J dropped 1 base, with 12 bases sitting between them. The CDR3 totals 15 residues. The DNA of the CDR3 is TGTGCCAGCCGCCAAGAGTCTTCTGGGGCCAACGTCCTGACTTTC. Amino acid sequence: CASRQESSGANVLTF.

The DNA of the CDR3 is TGTGCCAGCAGCCCAAGGACAGGATCGGACGAGCAGTACTTC. Translated: CASSPRTGSDEQYF. The V and J genes are TRBV7-2 and TRBJ2-7; TRBD1 agrees at 7 bases. Germline trimming cut 5 bases from V and 5 bases from J; bases unmatched to any gene: 9. This CDR3 comprises 14 residues. Germline V lookup: CDR1 SGHTA, CDR2 FQGNSA.

This rearrangement joins TRBV11-2 to TRBJ1-2; 9 bases map to TRBD1. This CDR3 spans 18 amino acids. V was clipped by 2 bases and J by 4 bases; unmatched bases: 14. CDR1 and CDR2 from the germline V gene are SGHAT and FQNNGV. The CDR3 DNA follows: TGTGCCAGCAGCTTAAAGCCGGGACAGGGAGTCTCCTTCTATGGCTACACCTTC. Protein sequence: CASSLKPGQGVSFYGYTF.

This clonotype was seen more than once but under ten times. The J gene is TRBJ1-4, the V gene TRBV12-3 or TRBV12-4, with 8 bases fitting TRBD1. The CDR3 has 14 residues. Trimming took 7 bases from V and 10 from J; bases not matched to a gene: 11. This CDR3 is CASTKRTGRGKLFF. CDR3 sequence (DNA): TGTGCCAGCACCAAACGGACAGGGAGGGGAAAACTGTTTTTT.

This clonotype has ten or more counts. The chain recombines TRBV20-1 with TRBJ2-1, with 12 bases lining up with TRBD2. The CDR3 extends over 14 amino acids. Germline V gene sequence: CDR1 DFQATT, CDR2 SNEGSKA (reference sequence). V was clipped by 4 bases and J by 5 bases; unmatched bases: 3. DNA of the CDR3: TGCAGTGCTACAGGACTAGCGGGGCACAATGAGCAGTTCTTC. As protein: CSATGLAGHNEQFF.

This clonotype has only one observation. The chain links TRBV5-1 to TRBJ2-4; D may be TRBD1 or TRBD2 (5 bases each). The germline gives CDR1 SGHRS, CDR2 YFSETQ. The CDR3 has 17 residues. Deletions cut 4 bases from V and 0 bases from J, with 17 bases between. CDR3 in amino acids: CASSSPRGDLAKNIQYF. The DNA for the CDR3 is TGCGCCAGCAGCAGTCCCCGAGGGGATCTAGCCAAAAACATTCAGTACTTC. The full variable domain, completed using reference TRBV5-1 and TRBJ2-4, is KAGVTQTPRYLIKTRGQQVTLSCSPISGHRSVSWYQQTPGQGLQFLFEYFSETQRNKGNFPGRFSGRQFSNSRSEMNVSTLELGDSALYLCASSSPRGDLAKNIQYFGAGTRLSVL.